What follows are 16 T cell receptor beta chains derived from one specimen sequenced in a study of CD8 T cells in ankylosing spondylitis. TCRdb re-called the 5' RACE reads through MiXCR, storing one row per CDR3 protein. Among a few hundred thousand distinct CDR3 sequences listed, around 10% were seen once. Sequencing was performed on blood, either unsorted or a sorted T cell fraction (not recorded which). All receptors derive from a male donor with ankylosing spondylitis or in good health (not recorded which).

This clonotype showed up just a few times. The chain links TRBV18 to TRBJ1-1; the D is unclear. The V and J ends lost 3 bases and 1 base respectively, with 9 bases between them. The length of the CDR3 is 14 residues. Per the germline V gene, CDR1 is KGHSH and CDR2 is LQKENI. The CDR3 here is CASSPISENTEAFF. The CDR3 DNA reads TGTGCCAGCTCACCCATCTCAGAGAACACTGAAGCTTTCTTT.

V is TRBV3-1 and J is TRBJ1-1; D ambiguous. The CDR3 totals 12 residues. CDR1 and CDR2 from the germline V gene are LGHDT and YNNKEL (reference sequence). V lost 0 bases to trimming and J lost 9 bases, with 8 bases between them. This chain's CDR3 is CASSQDSIQAFF. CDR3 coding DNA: TGTGCCAGCAGCCAAGATTCCATACAAGCTTTCTTT.

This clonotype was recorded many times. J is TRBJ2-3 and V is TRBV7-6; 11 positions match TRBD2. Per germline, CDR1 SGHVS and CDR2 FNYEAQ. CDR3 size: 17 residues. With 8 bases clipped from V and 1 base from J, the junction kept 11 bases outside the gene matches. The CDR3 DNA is TGTGCCAGCTCGCCTAGCGGGGGGTTGGCGGGCACAGATACGCAGTATTTT. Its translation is CASSPSGGLAGTDTQYF.

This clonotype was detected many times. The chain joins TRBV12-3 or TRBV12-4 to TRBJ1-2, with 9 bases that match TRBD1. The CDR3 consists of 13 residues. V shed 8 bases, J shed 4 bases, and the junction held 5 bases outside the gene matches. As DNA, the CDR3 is TGTGCCAGCGGACAGGGGATCACCTATGGCTACACCTTC. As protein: CASGQGITYGYTF.

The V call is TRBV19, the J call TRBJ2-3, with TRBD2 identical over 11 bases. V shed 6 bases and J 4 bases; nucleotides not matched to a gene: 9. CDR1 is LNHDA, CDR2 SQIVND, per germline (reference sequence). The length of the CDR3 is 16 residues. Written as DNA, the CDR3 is TGTGCCAGTAGGCGACTAGCGGGAAGGAGGGCAGATACGCAGTATTTT. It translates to CASRRLAGRRADTQYF.

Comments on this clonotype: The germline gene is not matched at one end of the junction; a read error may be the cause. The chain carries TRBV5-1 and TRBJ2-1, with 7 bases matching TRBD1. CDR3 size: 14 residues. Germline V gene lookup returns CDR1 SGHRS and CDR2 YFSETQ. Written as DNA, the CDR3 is TGCGCCAGCAGCTTGGTAGGGGGCGGAAATGCGCAGTTCTTC. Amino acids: CASSLVGGGNAQFF.

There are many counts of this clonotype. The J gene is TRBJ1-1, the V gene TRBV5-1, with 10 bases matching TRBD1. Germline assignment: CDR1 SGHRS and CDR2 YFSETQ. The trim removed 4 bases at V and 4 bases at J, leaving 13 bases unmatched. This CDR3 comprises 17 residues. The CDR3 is CASSPRDRGLEGTEAFF. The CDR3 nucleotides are TGCGCCAGCAGCCCCCGGGACAGGGGACTCGAAGGCACTGAAGCTTTCTTT.

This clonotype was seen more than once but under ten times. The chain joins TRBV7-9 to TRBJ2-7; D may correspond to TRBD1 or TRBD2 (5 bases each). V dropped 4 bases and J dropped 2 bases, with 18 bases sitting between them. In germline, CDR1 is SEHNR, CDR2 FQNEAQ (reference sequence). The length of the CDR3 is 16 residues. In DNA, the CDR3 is TGTGCCAGCAGCTGGGGAGCGACAGCATCCGCCTACGAGCAGTACTTC. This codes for CASSWGATASAYEQYF.

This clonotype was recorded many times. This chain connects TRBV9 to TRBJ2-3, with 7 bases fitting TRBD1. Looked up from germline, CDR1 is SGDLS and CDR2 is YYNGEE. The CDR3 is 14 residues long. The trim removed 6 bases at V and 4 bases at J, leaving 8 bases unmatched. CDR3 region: CASTTRDSPDTQYF. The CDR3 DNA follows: TGTGCCAGCACAACCCGGGACAGCCCAGATACGCAGTATTTT.

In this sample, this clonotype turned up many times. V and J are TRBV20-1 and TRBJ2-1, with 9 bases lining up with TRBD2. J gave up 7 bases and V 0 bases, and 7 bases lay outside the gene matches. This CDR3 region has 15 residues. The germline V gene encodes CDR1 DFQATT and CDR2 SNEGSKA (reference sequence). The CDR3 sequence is CSARDQASGRNEQFF. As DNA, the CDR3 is TGCAGTGCTAGAGATCAAGCCAGCGGGAGGAATGAGCAGTTCTTC.

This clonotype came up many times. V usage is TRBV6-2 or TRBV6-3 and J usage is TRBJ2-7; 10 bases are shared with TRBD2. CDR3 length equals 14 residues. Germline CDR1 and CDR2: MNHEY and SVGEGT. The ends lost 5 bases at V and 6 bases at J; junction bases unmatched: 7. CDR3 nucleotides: TGTGCCAGCAGTCAAGGACTAGCGGCCGCCGAGCAGTACTTC. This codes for CASSQGLAAAEQYF.

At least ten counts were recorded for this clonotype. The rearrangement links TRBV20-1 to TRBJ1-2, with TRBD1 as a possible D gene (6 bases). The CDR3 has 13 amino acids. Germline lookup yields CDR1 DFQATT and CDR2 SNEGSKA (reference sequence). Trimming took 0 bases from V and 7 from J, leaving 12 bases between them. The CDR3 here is CSARDGGGGGYTF. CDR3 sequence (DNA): TGCAGTGCTAGAGATGGGGGGGGCGGTGGCTACACCTTC.

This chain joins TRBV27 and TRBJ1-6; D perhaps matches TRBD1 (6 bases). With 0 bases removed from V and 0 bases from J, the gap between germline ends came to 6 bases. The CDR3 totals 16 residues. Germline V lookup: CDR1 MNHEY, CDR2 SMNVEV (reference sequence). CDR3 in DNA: TGTGCCAGCAGTTTATCAGGGGGCTCCTATAATTCACCCCTCCACTTT. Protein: CASSLSGGSYNSPLHF.

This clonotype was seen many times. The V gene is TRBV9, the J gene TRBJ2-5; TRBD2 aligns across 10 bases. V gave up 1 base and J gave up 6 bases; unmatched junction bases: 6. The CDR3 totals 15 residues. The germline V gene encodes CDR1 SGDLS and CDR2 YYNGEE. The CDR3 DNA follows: TGTGCCAGCAGCGTATCGCTAGCGGGGGTAAAGACCCAGTACTTC. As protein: CASSVSLAGVKTQYF. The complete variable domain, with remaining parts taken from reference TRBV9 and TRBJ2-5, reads DSGVTQTPKHLITATGQRVTLRCSPRSGDLSVYWYQQSLDQGLQFLIQYYNGEERAKGNILERFSAQQFPDLHSELNLSSLELGDSALYFCASSVSLAGVKTQYFGPGTRLLVL.

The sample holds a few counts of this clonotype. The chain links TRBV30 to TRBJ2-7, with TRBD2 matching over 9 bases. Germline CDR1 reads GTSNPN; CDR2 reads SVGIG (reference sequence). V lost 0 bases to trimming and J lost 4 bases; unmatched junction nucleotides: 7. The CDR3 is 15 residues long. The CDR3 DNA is TGTGCCTGGAGTGTACTCACAGCGGGAGGATACGAGCAGTACTTC. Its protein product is CAWSVLTAGGYEQYF.

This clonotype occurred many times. The CDR3 sequence: CASSLARRETQYF. In nucleotides, the CDR3 is TGTGCCAGCAGTTTAGCGAGGCGGGAGACCCAGTACTTC. The chain links TRBV12-3 or TRBV12-4 to TRBJ2-5; D gene uncertain. The V gene lost 0 bases and the J gene lost 5 bases, with 7 bases spanning the gap. This CDR3 has 13 residues.